The 15 T cell receptor beta chains below come from one sample, sequenced in a study of identical twins. A single record per CDR3 protein comes from TCRdb applying MiXCR to the 5' RACE reads. This repertoire shows about 240,000 distinct CDR3 sequences, roughly 10% found once; its top ten account for 10%. Sequencing was done on a sample of memory T cells sorted from blood. These receptors were collected from a man between 45 and 60 years old in good health.

Many counts were recorded for this clonotype. J is TRBJ2-1 and V is TRBV7-6; no clear D gene. The CDR3 is made up of 16 amino acids. The germline V gene has CDR1 SGHVS and CDR2 FNYEAQ. Trimming removed 0 bases from V and 6 bases from J, with 15 bases in between. The CDR3 region has the DNA TGTGCCAGCAGCTTAGCGCTCTTTACCACTTTCAATGAGCAGTTCTTC. This sequence encodes CASSLALFTTFNEQFF.

This clonotype occurred a few times. The CDR3 nucleotides read TGCGCCAGCAGCCAACAAACTAGCGGGAACTACGAGCAGTACTTC. It is translated as CASSQQTSGNYEQYF. The chain couples TRBV4-1 to TRBJ2-7; 10 bases are a match to TRBD2. Germline trimming cut 2 bases from V and 3 bases from J; bases unmatched to any gene: 4. Germline V gene lookup returns CDR1 MGHRA and CDR2 YSYEKL. The CDR3 totals 15 residues.

This clonotype was counted many times. The rearrangement joins TRBV20-1 to TRBJ2-4, with 9 bases fitting TRBD1. CDR3 length equals 16 residues. V lost 0 bases and J lost 0; bases outside the gene matches: 3. CDR1 DFQATT and CDR2 SNEGSKA come from the germline V gene (reference sequence). The CDR3 loop reads CSARDSDRGAKNIQYF. The CDR3 bases are TGCAGTGCTAGAGATTCGGACAGGGGAGCCAAAAACATTCAGTACTTC.

The chain recombines TRBV4-1 with TRBJ2-7, with 9 bases lining up with TRBD2. With 0 bases clipped from V and 6 bases from J, the junction kept 12 bases outside the gene matches. The CDR3 runs to 17 residues. Germline V gene data show CDR1 as MGHRA and CDR2 as YSYEKL. Here the CDR3 DNA reads TGCGCCAGCAGCCAAGAATCTAGCGGGGCGTCCTGGAGCGAGCAGTACTTC. This encodes CASSQESSGASWSEQYF.

The sample holds many counts of this clonotype. The rearrangement joins TRBV5-1 to TRBJ1-1; TRBD1 is a possible D gene (5 bases). This CDR3 has 13 amino acids. From germline, CDR1 is SGHRS and CDR2 YFSETQ. The germline V and J ends were trimmed by 4 bases and 1 base, with 8 bases remaining between them. The CDR3 loop reads CASSDQGNTEAFF. The CDR3 bases are TGCGCCAGCAGCGATCAGGGGAACACTGAAGCTTTCTTT. Drawing the rest from reference TRBV5-1 and TRBJ1-1, the complete variable domain is KAGVTQTPRYLIKTRGQQVTLSCSPISGHRSVSWYQQTPGQGLQFLFEYFSETQRNKGNFPGRFSGRQFSNSRSEMNVSTLELGDSALYLCASSDQGNTEAFFGQGTRLTVV.

The J gene is TRBJ2-3, the V gene TRBV11-2, with D possibly being TRBD1 (6 bases). This CDR3 has 15 amino acids. Trimming left V 5 bases short and J 3 bases short, with 15 bases between. CDR1 and CDR2 from the germline V gene are SGHAT and FQNNGV. The CDR3 loop is CASSNTGWGTDTQYF. For the CDR3, the DNA is TGTGCCAGCAGCAACACAGGGTGGGGGACAGATACGCAGTATTTT.

This clonotype was seen many times. This chain uses TRBV5-1 with TRBJ2-1, with unresolved D. Germline CDR1 is SGHRS and CDR2 is YFSETQ. The CDR3 covers 12 residues. The V and J ends lost 0 bases and 9 bases respectively, with 7 bases between them. The CDR3 spells CASSLGGSEQFF. The CDR3 DNA is TGCGCCAGCAGCTTGGGGGGAAGTGAGCAGTTCTTC.

This clonotype was seen repeatedly, ten times or more. The rearrangement joins TRBV7-8 to TRBJ2-1, with 11 bases lining up with TRBD1. This CDR3 region has 17 residues. In germline, CDR1 is SGHVS, CDR2 FQNEAQ. The V gene end was trimmed by 0 bases and the J gene end by 7 bases; junction bases not matched to a gene: 8. The CDR3 is CASSLAAGTGGTNEQFF. The CDR3 nucleotides are TGTGCCAGCAGCTTAGCCGCTGGGACAGGGGGTACAAATGAGCAGTTCTTC.

This clonotype showed up many times. The chain couples TRBV4-3 to TRBJ2-1; unclear D gene. The germline V and J ends were trimmed by 0 bases and 15 bases, with 15 bases remaining between them. The germline CDR1 and CDR2 sequences are LGHNA and YSLEER. This CDR3 comprises 13 residues. In DNA, the CDR3 is TGCGCCAGCAGCCAAGATAGAGCTATGCCGAGGTTCTTC. It codes for CASSQDRAMPRFF.

This clonotype showed up many times. This chain links TRBV7-2 with TRBJ1-1; D call uncertain. The CDR3 has 15 residues. Germline loops: CDR1 SGHTA, CDR2 FQGNSA. The V end was cut by 5 bases, the J end by 0 bases, with 13 bases between. The CDR3 spells CASSTRLGVNTEAFF. DNA of the CDR3: TGTGCCAGCAGCACACGCCTGGGAGTGAACACTGAAGCTTTCTTT.

The chain joins TRBV11-2 to TRBJ2-3, with a tentative D call TRBD2 (6 bases). Trimming cost V 5 bases and J 2 bases, with 17 bases left between them. Germline CDR1 and CDR2: SGHAT and FQNNGV. This CDR3 has 16 residues. CDR3 in amino acids: CASSHPLAGNTDTQYF. For the CDR3, the DNA is TGTGCCAGCAGCCACCCGTTGGCGGGGAACACAGATACGCAGTATTTT.

CDR3 sequence reads: CASSATGRFTEAFF. In nucleotides, the CDR3 is TGTGCCAGCAGTGCCACCGGACGGTTCACTGAAGCTTTCTTT. The V and J genes are TRBV6-4 and TRBJ1-1, with D uncertain. Germline V gene data show CDR1 as MRHNA and CDR2 as SNTAGT. The V gene lost 4 bases and the J gene lost 4 bases, with 13 bases spanning the gap. The CDR3 runs to 14 residues.

This clonotype was seen at least ten times. The chain has TRBV7-2 and TRBJ2-6; 7 bases are shared with TRBD1. V gave up 5 bases and J gave up 3 bases; unmatched junction bases: 10. The CDR3 runs 17 residues. Germline V lookup: CDR1 SGHTA, CDR2 FQGNSA. The CDR3 loop reads CASSPRQGVVGANVLTF. DNA of the CDR3: TGTGCCAGCAGCCCGAGACAGGGAGTGGTTGGGGCCAACGTCCTGACTTTC.

J is TRBJ2-5 and V is TRBV6-5, with D unclear. This CDR3 region has 13 residues. With 0 bases removed from V and 7 bases from J, the gap between germline ends came to 9 bases. Germline-derived CDR1 and CDR2 are MNHEY and SVGAGI. CDR3 DNA sequence: TGTGCCAGCAGTTACTCGTGGGGATCGACCCAGTACTTC. Translating gives CASSYSWGSTQYF.

This rearrangement joins TRBV12-3 or TRBV12-4 to TRBJ1-5; D call uncertain. The CDR3 is made up of 13 amino acids. The V end lost 6 bases, the J end lost 3 bases, and 9 bases lay between the germline ends. CDR3 loop: CASSRTTNQPQHF. DNA of the CDR3: TGTGCCAGCAGCCGAACAACCAATCAGCCCCAGCATTTT.